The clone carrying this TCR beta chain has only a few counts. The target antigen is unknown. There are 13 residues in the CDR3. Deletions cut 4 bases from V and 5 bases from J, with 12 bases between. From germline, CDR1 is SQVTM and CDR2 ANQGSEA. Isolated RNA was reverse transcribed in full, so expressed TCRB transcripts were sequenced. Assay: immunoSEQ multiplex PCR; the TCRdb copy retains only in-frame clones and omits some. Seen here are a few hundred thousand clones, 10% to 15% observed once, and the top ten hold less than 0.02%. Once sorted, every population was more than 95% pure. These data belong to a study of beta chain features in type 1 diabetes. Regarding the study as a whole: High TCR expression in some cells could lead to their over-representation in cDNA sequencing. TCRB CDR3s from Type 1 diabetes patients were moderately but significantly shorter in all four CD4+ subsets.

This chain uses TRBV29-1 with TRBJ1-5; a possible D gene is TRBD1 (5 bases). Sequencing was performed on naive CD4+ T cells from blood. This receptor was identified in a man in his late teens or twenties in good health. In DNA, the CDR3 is TGCAGCGTTGCGCGGGGGTCGGATCAGCCCCAGCATTTT. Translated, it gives CSVARGSDQPQHF.